This TCR beta chain appears in the sequencing data of a study of T cells in Graves' hyperthyroidism and ophthalmopathy. A roughly 9.7 ml volume of fresh peripheral blood provided the PBMCs. The V gene end was trimmed by 6 bases and the J gene end by 5 bases; junction bases not matched to a gene: 10. This CDR3 is built from 16 residues. The germline V gene has CDR1 MNHNS and CDR2 SASEGT. RNA transcripts provided the source from which TCR beta CDR3 regions were amplified. Primed by the HTBI set, a first-round RT-PCR was run on the TCR CDR3. A single record per CDR3 protein comes from TCRdb applying MiXCR to the multiplex PCR reads. The sample has roughly 360,000 distinct CDR3 sequences; roughly 13% are singletons.

J is TRBJ1-1 and V is TRBV6-1, with 12 bases aligning to TRBD1. The sequencing input was blood. This TCR was sampled from a young man with Graves' hyperthyroidism that later progressed to Graves' ophthalmopathy. CDR3 residues: CASRSPGQGAGTEAFF. CDR3 bases: TGTGCCAGCAGGAGCCCGGGACAGGGGGCTGGGACTGAAGCTTTCTTT.